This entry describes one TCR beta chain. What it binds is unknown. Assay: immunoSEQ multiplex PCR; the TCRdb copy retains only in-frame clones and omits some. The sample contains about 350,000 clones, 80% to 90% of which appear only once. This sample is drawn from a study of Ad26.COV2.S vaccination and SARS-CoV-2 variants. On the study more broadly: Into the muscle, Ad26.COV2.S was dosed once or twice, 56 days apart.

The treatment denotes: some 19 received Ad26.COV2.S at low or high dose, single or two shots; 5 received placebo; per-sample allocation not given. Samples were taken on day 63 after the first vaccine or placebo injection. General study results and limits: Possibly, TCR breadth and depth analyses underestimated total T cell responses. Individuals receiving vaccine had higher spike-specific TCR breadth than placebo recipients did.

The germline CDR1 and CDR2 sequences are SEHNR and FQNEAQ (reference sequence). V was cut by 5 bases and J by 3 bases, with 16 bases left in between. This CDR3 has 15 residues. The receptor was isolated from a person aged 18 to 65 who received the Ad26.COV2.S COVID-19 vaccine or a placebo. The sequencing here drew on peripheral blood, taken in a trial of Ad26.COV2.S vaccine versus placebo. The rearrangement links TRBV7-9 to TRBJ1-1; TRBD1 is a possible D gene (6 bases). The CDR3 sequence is CASSRGGRKDTEAFF. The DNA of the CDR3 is TGTGCCAGCAGCCGGGGGGGCAGAAAGGACACTGAAGCTTTCTTT.